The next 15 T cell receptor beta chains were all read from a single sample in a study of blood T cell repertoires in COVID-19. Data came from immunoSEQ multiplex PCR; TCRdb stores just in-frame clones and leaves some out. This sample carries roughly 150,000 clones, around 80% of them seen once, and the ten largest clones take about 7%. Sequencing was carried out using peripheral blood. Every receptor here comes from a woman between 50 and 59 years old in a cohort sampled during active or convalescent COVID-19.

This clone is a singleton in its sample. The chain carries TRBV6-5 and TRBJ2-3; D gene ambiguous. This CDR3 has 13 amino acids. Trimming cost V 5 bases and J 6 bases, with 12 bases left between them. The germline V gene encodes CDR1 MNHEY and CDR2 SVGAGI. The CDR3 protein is CASSIYKADTQYF. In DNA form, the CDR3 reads TGTGCCAGCAGTATCTACAAAGCGGATACGCAGTATTTT.

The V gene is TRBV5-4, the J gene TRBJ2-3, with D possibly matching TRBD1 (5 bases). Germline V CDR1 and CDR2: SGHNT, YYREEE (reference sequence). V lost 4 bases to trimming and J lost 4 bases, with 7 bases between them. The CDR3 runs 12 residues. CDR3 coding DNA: TGTGCCAGCAGCCTAGGGGCAGATACGCAGTATTTT. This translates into CASSLGADTQYF. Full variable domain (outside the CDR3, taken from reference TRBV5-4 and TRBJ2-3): ETGVTQSPTHLIKTRGQQVTLRCSSQSGHNTVSWYQQALGQGPQFIFQYYREEENGRGNFPPRFSGLQFPNYSSELNVNALELDDSALYLCASSLGADTQYFGPGTRLTVL.

The CDR3, as DNA: TGCGCCAGCAGCCAAGATAACAGGGGCTATGGCTACACCTTC. It encodes CASSQDNRGYGYTF. The chain combines TRBV4-3 with TRBJ1-2; 7 bases line up with TRBD1. The CDR3 extends over 14 amino acids. The germline CDR1 and CDR2 sequences are LGHNA and YSLEER. Trimming at V came to 0 bases and at J to 4 bases, leaving 2 bases not matched to a gene.

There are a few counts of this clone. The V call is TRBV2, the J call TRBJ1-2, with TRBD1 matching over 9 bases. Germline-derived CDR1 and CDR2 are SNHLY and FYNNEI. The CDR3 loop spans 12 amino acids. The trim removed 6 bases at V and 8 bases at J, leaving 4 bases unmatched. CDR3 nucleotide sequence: TGTGCCAGCAGAGCGGGACAGGGAGGCTACACCTTC. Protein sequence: CASRAGQGGYTF.

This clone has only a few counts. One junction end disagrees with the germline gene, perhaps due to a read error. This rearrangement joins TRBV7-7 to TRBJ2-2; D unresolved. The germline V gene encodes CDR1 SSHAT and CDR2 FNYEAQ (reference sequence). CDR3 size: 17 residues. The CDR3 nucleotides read TGTGCTAGCAGCTTAGAGGTTGGCCGGGTCTTCACCGGGGAGCTGTTTTTT. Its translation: CASSLEVGRVFTGELFF.

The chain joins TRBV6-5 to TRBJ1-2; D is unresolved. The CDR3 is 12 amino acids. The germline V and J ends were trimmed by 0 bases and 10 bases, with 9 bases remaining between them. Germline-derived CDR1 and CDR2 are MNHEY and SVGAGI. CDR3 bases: TGTGCCAGCAGTTACTCTGGTCTACTCTACACCTTC. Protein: CASSYSGLLYTF.

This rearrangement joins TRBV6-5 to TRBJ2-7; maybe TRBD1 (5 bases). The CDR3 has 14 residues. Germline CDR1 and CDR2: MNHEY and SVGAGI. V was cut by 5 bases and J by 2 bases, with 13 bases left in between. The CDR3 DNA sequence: TGTGCCAGCAGTAGACAGAAAACGGCCTACGAGCAGTACTTC. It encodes CASSRQKTAYEQYF.

CDR3 in amino acids: CASSYDRGGNTIYF. Written as DNA, the CDR3 is TGTGCCAGCAGTTACGACAGGGGAGGAAACACCATATATTTT. This sequence joins TRBV6-6 and TRBJ1-3; 8 nucleotides align to TRBD1. V lost 2 bases and J lost 4; bases outside the gene matches: 1. The CDR3 totals 14 residues. Per the germline V gene, CDR1 is MNHNY and CDR2 is SVGAGI (reference sequence).

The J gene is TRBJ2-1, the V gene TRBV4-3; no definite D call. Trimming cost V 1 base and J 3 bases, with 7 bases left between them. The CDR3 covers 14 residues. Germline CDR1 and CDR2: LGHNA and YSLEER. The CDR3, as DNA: TGCGCCAGCAGCCAAGGCCTAGTCTACAATGAGCAGTTCTTC. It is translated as CASSQGLVYNEQFF.

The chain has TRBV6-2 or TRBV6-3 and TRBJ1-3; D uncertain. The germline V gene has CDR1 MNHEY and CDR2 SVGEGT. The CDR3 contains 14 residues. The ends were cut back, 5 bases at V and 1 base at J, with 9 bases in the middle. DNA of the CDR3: TGTGCCAGCAGTCCCCCCGAGTCTGGAAACACCATATATTTT. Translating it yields CASSPPESGNTIYF.

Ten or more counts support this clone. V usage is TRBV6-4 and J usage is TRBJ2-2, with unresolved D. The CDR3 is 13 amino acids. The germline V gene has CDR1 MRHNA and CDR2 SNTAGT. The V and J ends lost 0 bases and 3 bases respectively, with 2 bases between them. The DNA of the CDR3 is TGTGCCAGCAGTGACTCCGACACCGGGGAGCTGTTTTTT. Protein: CASSDSDTGELFF.

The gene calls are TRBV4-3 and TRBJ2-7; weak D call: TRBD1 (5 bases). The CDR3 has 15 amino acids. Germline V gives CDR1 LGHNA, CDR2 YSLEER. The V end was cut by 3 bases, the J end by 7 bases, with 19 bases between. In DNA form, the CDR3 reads TGCGCCAGCAGCCAGGGGCGGAACTTAGGCTCTGAGCAGTACTTC. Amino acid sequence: CASSQGRNLGSEQYF.

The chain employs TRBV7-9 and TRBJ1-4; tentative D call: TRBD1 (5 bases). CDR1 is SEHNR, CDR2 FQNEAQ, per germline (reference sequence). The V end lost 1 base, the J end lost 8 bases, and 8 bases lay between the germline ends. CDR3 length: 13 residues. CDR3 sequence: CASSLGGREKLFF. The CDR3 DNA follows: TGTGCCAGCAGCTTAGGGGGCAGGGAAAAACTGTTTTTT.

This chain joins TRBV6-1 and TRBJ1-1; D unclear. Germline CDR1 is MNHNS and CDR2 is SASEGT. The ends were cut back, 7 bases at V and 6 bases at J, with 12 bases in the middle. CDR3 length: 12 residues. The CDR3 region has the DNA TGTGCCAGCACCCGCGAGGGCGCTGAAGCTTTCTTT. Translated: CASTREGAEAFF.

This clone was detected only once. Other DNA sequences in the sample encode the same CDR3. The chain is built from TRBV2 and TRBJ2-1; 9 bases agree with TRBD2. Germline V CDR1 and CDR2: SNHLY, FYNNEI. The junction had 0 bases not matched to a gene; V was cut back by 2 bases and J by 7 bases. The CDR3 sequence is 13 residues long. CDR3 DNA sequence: TGTGCCAGCAGTGAACTAGCGGGAAATGAGCAGTTCTTC. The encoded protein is CASSELAGNEQFF. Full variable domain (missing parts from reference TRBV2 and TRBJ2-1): EPEVTQTPSHQVTQMGQEVILRCVPISNHLYFYWYRQILGQKVEFLVSFYNNEISEKSEIFDDQFSVERPDGSNFTLKIRSTKLEDSAMYFCASSELAGNEQFFGPGTRLTVL.